This T cell receptor delta chain was retrieved from a study of Vδ1+ human thymocytes. Study-level findings and limits: Thymic TRG and TRD repertoires appeared highly polyclonal. Despite high sort purity, roughly 19% of thymic T cell receptor delta sequences were Vdelta2.

Germline V CDR1 and CDR2: TSWWSYY, QGS. V shed 1 base and J shed 2 bases, with 29 bases lying between them. CDR3 size: 21 residues. Sequences come from RNA converted to cDNA by reverse transcription. The CDR3 regions were amplified by multiplex PCR from V-gene primers to a constant-region primer. TCRdb repeated clone calling on the multiplex PCR reads with CATT. The sample has 25,000 to 30,000 delta-chain clones; under 8% are singletons. Vdelta1+ thymocyte sorts reached between roughly 98% and 99.6% purity. This clone was counted only a few times. The antigen is not known. Sequencing used Vdelta1+ gamma-delta thymocytes from the thymus. Noted subset: FACS-sorted CD3+ TCRalphabeta- TCRVdelta1+ TCRVdelta2- thymocytes. This sequence was found in a girl younger than two who had congenital heart surgery. The chain recombines TRDV1 with TRDJ1, with D possibly being TRDD3 (7 bases). The CDR3 protein is CALGERSPTIWGRDGTDKLIF. DNA for the CDR3: TGTGCTCTTGGGGAACGATCTCCTACGATCTGGGGGCGGGACGGGACCGATAAACTCATCTTT.